The entry that follows covers one T cell receptor (beta chain) sequence. Antigen unknown. It was cDNA, reverse transcribed from extracted RNA, that served as the sequencing template. The protocol was immunoSEQ multiplex PCR, while the TCRdb copy is restricted to in-frame clones and leaves out a portion. The data contain hundreds of thousands of clones, 60% of them singletons. The record originates from a study of CD8+ T cells in alopecia areata. This sample's treatment: oral pan-JAK inhibitor, 5-10 mg twice daily. General observations from the study: Tofacitinib did not eliminate many expanded lesional clones from scalp or blood.

V was trimmed by 0 bases and J by 5 bases, leaving 10 bases between them. The CDR3 spans 14 residues. Per germline, CDR1 ENHRY and CDR2 SYGVKD. The gene calls are TRBV10-3 and TRBJ1-1; D unresolved. The receptor was derived from a human donor with alopecia areata. The sequenced sample was CD4+ T cells sorted from blood, obtained around week 54, from a patient treated with tofacitinib. The CDR3 bases are TGTGCCATCAGTGAGTCGATGGTTTATACTGAAGCTTTCTTT. Encoded protein: CAISESMVYTEAFF.